This TCR beta chain was recovered during a study of cytomegalovirus exposure and HLA in healthy donors. CDR3 length: 14 amino acids. Germline CDR1 reads SQVTM; CDR2 reads ANQGSEA. In its sample, this clone was seen once. In the PCR, 60 Vbeta and 13 Jbeta primers were used. In the authors' workflow: Approximately 9.9 million of 70 million to 80 million unique TCR beta chains were shared, per a later count. Here immunoSEQ multiplex PCR was the method, and the copy in TCRdb shows in-frame clones only, minus some. The V and J calls and the clone size are those of that table, but D and trimming were determined from the DNA. The sample records some 240,000 clones, about 90% being singletons.

Sequencing used PBMCs. The origin of this receptor is a girl aged 2 to 9 in good health and CMV-seronegative. V is TRBV29-1 and J is TRBJ2-5; 7 nucleotides line up with TRBD2. Judging by the DNA end, TRBJ2-7 fits better; the J call may be wrong. CDR3 nucleotide sequence: TGCAGCGTTGGGGAGGCTAGCGGCTCCTACGAGCAGTACTTC. This sequence encodes CSVGEASGSYEQYF.